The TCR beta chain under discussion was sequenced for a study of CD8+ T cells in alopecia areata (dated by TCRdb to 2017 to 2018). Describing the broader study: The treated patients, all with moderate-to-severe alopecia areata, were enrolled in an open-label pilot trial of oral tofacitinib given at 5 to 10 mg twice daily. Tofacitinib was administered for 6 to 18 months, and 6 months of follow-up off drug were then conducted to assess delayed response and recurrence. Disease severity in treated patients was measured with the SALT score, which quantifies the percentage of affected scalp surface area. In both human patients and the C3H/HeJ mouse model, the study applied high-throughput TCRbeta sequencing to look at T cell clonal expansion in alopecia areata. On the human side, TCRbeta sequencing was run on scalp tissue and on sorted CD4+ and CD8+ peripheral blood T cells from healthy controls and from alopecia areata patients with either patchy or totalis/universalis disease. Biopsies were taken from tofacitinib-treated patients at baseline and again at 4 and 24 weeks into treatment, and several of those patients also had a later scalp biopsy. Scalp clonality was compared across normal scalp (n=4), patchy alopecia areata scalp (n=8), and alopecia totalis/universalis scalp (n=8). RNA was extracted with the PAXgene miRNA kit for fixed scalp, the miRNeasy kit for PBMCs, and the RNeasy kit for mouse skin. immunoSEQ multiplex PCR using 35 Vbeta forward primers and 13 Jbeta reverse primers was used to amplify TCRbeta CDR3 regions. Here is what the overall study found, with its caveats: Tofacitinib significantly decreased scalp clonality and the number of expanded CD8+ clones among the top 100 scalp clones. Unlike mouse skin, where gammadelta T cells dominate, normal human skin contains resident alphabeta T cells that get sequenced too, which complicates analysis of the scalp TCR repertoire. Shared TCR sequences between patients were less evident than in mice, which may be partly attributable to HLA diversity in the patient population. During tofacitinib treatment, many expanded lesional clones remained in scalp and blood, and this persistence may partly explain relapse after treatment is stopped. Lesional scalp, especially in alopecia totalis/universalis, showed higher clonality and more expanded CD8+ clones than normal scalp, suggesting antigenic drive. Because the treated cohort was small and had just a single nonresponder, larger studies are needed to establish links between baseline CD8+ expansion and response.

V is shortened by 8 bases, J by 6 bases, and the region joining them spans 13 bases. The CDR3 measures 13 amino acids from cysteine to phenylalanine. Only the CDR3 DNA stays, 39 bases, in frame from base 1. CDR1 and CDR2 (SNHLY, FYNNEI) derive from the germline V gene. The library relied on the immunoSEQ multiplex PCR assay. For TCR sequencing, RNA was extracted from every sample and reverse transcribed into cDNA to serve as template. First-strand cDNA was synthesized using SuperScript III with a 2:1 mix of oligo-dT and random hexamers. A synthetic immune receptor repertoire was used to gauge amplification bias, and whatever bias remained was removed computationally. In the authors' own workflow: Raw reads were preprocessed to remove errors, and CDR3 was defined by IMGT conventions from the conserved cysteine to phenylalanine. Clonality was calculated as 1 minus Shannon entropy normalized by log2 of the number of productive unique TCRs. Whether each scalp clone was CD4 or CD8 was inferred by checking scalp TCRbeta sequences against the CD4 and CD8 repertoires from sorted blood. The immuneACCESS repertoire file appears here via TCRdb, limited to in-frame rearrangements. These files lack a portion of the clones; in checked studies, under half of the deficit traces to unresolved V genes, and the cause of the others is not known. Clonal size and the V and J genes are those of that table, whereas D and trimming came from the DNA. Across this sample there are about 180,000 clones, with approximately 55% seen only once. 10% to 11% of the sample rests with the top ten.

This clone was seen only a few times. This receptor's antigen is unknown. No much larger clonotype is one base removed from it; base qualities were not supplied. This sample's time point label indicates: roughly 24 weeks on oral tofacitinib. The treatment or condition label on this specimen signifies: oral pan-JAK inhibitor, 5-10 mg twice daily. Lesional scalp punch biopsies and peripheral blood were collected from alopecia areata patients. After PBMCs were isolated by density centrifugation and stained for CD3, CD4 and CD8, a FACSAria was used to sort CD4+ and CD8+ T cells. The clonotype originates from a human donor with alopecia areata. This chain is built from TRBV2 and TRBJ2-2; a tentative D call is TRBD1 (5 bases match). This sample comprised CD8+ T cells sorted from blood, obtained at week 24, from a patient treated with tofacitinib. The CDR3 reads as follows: CASLGVSPGELFF. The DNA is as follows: TGTGCCAGCTTAGGGGTTTCCCCCGGGGAGCTGTTTTTT.